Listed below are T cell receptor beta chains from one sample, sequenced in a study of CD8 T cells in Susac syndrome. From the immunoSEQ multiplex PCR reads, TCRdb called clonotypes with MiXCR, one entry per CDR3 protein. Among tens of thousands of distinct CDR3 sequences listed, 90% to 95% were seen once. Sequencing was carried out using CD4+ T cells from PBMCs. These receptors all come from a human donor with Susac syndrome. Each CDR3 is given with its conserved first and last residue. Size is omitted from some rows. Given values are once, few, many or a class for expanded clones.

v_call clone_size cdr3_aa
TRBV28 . CASSRSDRGGKGYTF
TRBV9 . CASSPMGAGTQYF
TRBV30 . CAWSVSAGMGIQYF
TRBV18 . CASSQGRADDTQYF
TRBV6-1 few CASSARPSARSSGANVLTF
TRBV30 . CAWSRTGGNYGYTF
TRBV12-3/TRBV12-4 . CASSLDYGYTF
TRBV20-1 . CSAPGLAVETQYF
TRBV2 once CAGDSSGTQYF
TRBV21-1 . CAATWQSYEQYF
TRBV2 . CASSEVEYQETQYF
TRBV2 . CASRTRPYTDTQYF
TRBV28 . CASGRAAGGEQYF
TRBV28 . CASVLAGTNTGELFF